At least ten counts were recorded for the clone carrying this T cell receptor beta chain. No antigen is known for it. This entry belongs to a study of T cells in Graves' hyperthyroidism and ophthalmopathy. The overall study: Peripheral blood sampling occurred at initial diagnosis, before any treatment.

The CDR3 is 17 amino acids. With 5 bases clipped from V and 5 bases from J, the junction kept 15 bases outside the gene matches. The germline V gene has CDR1 KGHDR and CDR2 SFDVKD. From RNA transcripts, TCR beta CDR3 regions were amplified. First-round RT-PCR with HTBI primers amplified the TCR CDR3 region. TCRdb re-called the multiplex PCR reads through MiXCR, storing one row per CDR3 protein. The table has approximately 600,000 distinct CDR3 sequences, approximately 15% seen once; the top ten hold about 5.8%. Findings and caveats of the study: A median 6.5 months before onset, the model predicted ophthalmopathy.

Exclusion of a patient resulted from uncontrolled infection, other autoimmune disease, pregnancy or lactation. The authors took PBMCs from 8.5 to 10 ml fresh peripheral blood. The specimen sequenced was blood. The gene calls are TRBV24-1 and TRBJ2-5; 8 nucleotides align to TRBD1. This receptor was taken from a young woman with Graves' hyperthyroidism that later progressed to Graves' ophthalmopathy. The CDR3 spells CATSGRGREGFLETQYF. The CDR3 DNA sequence: TGTGCCACCAGTGGCAGGGGGCGCGAGGGGTTTCTGGAGACCCAGTACTTC.